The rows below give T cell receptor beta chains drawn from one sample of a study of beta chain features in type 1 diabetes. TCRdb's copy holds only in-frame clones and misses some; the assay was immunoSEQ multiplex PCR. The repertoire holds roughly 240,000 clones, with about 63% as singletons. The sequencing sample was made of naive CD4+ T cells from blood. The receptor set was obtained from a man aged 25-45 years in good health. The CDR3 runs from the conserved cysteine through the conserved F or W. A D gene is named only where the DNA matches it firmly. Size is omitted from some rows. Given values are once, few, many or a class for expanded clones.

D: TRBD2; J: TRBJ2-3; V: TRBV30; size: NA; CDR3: CACTGTSGYTDTQYF; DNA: TGTGCCTGTACCGGGACTAGCGGCTACACAGATACGCAGTATTTT
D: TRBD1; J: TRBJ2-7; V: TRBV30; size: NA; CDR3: CAWSGQGREQYF; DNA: TGTGCCTGGAGCGGACAGGGGAGGGAGCAGTACTTC
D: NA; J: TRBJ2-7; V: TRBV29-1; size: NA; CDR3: CSVLNLRGRIPYEQYF; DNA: TGCAGCGTCCTGAACCTCCGAGGGCGTATTCCCTACGAGCAGTACTTC
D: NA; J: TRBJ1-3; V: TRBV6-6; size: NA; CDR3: CASGGANTIYF; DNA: TGTGCCAGCGGTGGGGCAAACACCATATATTTT
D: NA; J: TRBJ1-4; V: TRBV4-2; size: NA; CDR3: CASSQGSTDSLREKLFF; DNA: TGTGCCAGCAGCCAAGGGTCGACGGACAGCCTAAGGGAAAAACTGTTTTTT
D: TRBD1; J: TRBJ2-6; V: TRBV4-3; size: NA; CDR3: CASSPGTVTGANVLTF; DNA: TGCGCCAGCAGCCCCGGGACAGTGACTGGGGCCAACGTCCTGACTTTC
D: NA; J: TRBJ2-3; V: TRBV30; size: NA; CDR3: CAWSDSTDTQYF; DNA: TGTGCCTGGAGTGATTCAACAGATACGCAGTATTTT
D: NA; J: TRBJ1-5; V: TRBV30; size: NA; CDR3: CAWSLQDDQPQHF; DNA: TGTGCCTGGAGTCTCCAGGACGATCAGCCCCAGCATTTT
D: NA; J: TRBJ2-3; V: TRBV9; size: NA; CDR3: CASSVLSRADTQYF; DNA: TGTGCCAGCAGCGTTTTGTCCAGGGCAGATACGCAGTATTTT
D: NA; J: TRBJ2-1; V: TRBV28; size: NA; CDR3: CASSLRGAAEQFF; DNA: TGTGCCAGCAGTTTAAGGGGGGCGGCCGAGCAGTTCTTC
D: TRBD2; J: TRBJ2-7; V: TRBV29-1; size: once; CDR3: CSGPGGSGRFISYEQYF; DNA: TGCAGCGGCCCCGGGGGGAGCGGGAGGTTCATTTCCTACGAGCAGTACTTC
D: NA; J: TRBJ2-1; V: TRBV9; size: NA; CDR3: CASSLTSFGEQFF; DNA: TGTGCCAGCAGTCTCACTAGCTTCGGTGAGCAGTTCTTC
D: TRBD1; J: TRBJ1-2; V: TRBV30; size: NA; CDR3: CAWTPRDRVHGYTF; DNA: TGTGCCTGGACCCCTCGGGACAGGGTCCATGGCTACACCTTC
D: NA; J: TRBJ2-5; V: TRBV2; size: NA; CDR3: CASSEHELETQYF; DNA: TGTGCCAGCAGTGAACATGAGTTGGAGACCCAGTACTTC
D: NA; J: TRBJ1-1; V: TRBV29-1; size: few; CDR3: CSGEGVWNTEAFF; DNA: TGCAGCGGCGAGGGGGTATGGAACACTGAAGCTTTCTTT
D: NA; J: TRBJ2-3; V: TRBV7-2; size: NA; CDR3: CASSPRRETDTQYF; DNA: TGTGCCAGCAGCCCACGGCGGGAAACAGATACGCAGTATTTT
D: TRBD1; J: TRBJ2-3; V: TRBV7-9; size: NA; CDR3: CASGDRAFTDTQYF; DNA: TGTGCCAGCGGGGACAGGGCTTTCACAGATACGCAGTATTTT